These T cell receptor beta chains were read from a single sample in a study of shared clonotypes between healthy human individuals. Generated by immunoSEQ multiplex PCR, the TCRdb table keeps only in-frame clones and is missing some. This table holds 2 million to 2.5 million clones, more than 80% found once. The source material was naive CD4+ T cells from PBMCs. All receptors come from a man younger than 35 in good health. Some clones in this sample may be carry-over from other donors' samples. Each CDR3 is given with its conserved first and last residue. D genes are given only for firm matches. Clone size is not always given. Where it is, it says once, few, many or a class for expanded clones.

J gene: TRBJ2-1
V gene: TRBV19
CDR3 length: 17
D gene: -
clone size: -
CDR3 protein: CASSIFPLGTVDDEQFF
CDR3 DNA: TGTGCCAGTAGTATTTTCCCACTAGGGACTGTAGACGATGAGCAGTTCTTC

J gene: TRBJ2-3
V gene: TRBV7-3
CDR3 length: 11
D gene: -
clone size: -
CDR3 protein: CARKGDLTQYF
CDR3 DNA: TGTGCCAGGAAAGGGGACCTTACGCAGTATTTT

J gene: TRBJ2-2
V gene: TRBV6-5
CDR3 length: 14
D gene: TRBD1
clone size: -
CDR3 protein: CASSVEQGAGELFF
CDR3 DNA: TGTGCCAGCAGTGTCGAGCAGGGGGCCGGGGAGCTGTTTTTT

J gene: TRBJ2-5
V gene: TRBV5-1
CDR3 length: 16
D gene: TRBD2
clone size: once
CDR3 protein: CASSLRLAGDQETQYF
CDR3 DNA: TGCGCCAGCAGCTTACGACTAGCGGGGGATCAAGAGACCCAGTACTTC

J gene: TRBJ2-7
V gene: TRBV5-4
CDR3 length: 16
D gene: TRBD1
clone size: once
CDR3 protein: CASSLDRDRASYEQYF
CDR3 DNA: TGTGCCAGCAGCTTAGATCGGGACAGGGCGTCCTACGAGCAGTACTTC

J gene: TRBJ1-3
V gene: TRBV18
CDR3 length: 17
D gene: -
clone size: -
CDR3 protein: CASSPPGTSATGNTIYF
CDR3 DNA: TGTGCCAGCTCACCACCGGGCACTTCTGCGACTGGAAACACCATATATTTT

J gene: TRBJ1-2
V gene: TRBV20-1
CDR3 length: 11
D gene: -
clone size: -
CDR3 protein: CSASVINGYTF
CDR3 DNA: TGCAGTGCTAGTGTCATCAACGGCTACACCTTC

J gene: TRBJ2-6
V gene: TRBV30
CDR3 length: 17
D gene: -
clone size: -
CDR3 protein: CAWSTVRTFSRANVLTF
CDR3 DNA: TGTGCCTGGAGTACTGTCCGGACCTTTTCTAGGGCCAACGTCCTGACTTTC

J gene: TRBJ2-6
V gene: TRBV19
CDR3 length: 17
D gene: -
clone size: -
CDR3 protein: CASSIGGTVSGANVLTF
CDR3 DNA: TGTGCCAGTAGTATCGGAGGGACAGTCTCTGGGGCCAACGTCCTGACTTTC

J gene: TRBJ2-2
V gene: TRBV5-1
CDR3 length: 18
D gene: TRBD2
clone size: -
CDR3 protein: CASSFMVNAGGRGGELFF
CDR3 DNA: TGCGCCAGCAGCTTTATGGTAAATGCGGGAGGCAGAGGCGGGGAGCTGTTTTTT

J gene: TRBJ1-5
V gene: TRBV7-2
CDR3 length: 18
D gene: TRBD1
clone size: -
CDR3 protein: CASSGDRGPSGSNQPQHF
CDR3 DNA: TGTGCCAGCAGCGGAGACAGGGGGCCGTCGGGGAGCAATCAGCCCCAGCATTTT

J gene: TRBJ2-6
V gene: TRBV9
CDR3 length: 14
D gene: -
clone size: -
CDR3 protein: CASSLNSGANVLTF
CDR3 DNA: TGTGCCAGCAGCCTAAACTCTGGGGCCAACGTCCTGACTTTC

J gene: TRBJ1-5
V gene: TRBV7-8
CDR3 length: 16
D gene: -
clone size: -
CDR3 protein: CASSLFGRESNQPQHF
CDR3 DNA: TGTGCCAGCAGCTTATTCGGTCGAGAAAGCAATCAGCCCCAGCATTTT

J gene: TRBJ2-1
V gene: TRBV15
CDR3 length: 15
D gene: -
clone size: -
CDR3 protein: CATSRDAGNYNEQFF
CDR3 DNA: TGTGCCACCAGCAGAGATGCCGGAAACTACAATGAGCAGTTCTTC

J gene: TRBJ1-1
V gene: TRBV2
CDR3 length: 13
D gene: TRBD1
clone size: -
CDR3 protein: CALGQGSHTEAFF
CDR3 DNA: TGTGCCCTCGGACAGGGGAGTCACACTGAAGCTTTCTTT

J gene: TRBJ1-1
V gene: TRBV6-7
CDR3 length: 16
D gene: -
clone size: -
CDR3 protein: CASSLSSGPRNAEAFF
CDR3 DNA: TGTGCCAGCAGTCTTTCCTCCGGGCCCCGAAACGCTGAAGCTTTCTTT

J gene: TRBJ2-4
V gene: TRBV6-5
CDR3 length: 16
D gene: TRBD1
clone size: -
CDR3 protein: CASSYSPRQGGNIQYF
CDR3 DNA: TGTGCCAGCAGTTACTCGCCCCGACAGGGGGGAAACATTCAGTACTTC